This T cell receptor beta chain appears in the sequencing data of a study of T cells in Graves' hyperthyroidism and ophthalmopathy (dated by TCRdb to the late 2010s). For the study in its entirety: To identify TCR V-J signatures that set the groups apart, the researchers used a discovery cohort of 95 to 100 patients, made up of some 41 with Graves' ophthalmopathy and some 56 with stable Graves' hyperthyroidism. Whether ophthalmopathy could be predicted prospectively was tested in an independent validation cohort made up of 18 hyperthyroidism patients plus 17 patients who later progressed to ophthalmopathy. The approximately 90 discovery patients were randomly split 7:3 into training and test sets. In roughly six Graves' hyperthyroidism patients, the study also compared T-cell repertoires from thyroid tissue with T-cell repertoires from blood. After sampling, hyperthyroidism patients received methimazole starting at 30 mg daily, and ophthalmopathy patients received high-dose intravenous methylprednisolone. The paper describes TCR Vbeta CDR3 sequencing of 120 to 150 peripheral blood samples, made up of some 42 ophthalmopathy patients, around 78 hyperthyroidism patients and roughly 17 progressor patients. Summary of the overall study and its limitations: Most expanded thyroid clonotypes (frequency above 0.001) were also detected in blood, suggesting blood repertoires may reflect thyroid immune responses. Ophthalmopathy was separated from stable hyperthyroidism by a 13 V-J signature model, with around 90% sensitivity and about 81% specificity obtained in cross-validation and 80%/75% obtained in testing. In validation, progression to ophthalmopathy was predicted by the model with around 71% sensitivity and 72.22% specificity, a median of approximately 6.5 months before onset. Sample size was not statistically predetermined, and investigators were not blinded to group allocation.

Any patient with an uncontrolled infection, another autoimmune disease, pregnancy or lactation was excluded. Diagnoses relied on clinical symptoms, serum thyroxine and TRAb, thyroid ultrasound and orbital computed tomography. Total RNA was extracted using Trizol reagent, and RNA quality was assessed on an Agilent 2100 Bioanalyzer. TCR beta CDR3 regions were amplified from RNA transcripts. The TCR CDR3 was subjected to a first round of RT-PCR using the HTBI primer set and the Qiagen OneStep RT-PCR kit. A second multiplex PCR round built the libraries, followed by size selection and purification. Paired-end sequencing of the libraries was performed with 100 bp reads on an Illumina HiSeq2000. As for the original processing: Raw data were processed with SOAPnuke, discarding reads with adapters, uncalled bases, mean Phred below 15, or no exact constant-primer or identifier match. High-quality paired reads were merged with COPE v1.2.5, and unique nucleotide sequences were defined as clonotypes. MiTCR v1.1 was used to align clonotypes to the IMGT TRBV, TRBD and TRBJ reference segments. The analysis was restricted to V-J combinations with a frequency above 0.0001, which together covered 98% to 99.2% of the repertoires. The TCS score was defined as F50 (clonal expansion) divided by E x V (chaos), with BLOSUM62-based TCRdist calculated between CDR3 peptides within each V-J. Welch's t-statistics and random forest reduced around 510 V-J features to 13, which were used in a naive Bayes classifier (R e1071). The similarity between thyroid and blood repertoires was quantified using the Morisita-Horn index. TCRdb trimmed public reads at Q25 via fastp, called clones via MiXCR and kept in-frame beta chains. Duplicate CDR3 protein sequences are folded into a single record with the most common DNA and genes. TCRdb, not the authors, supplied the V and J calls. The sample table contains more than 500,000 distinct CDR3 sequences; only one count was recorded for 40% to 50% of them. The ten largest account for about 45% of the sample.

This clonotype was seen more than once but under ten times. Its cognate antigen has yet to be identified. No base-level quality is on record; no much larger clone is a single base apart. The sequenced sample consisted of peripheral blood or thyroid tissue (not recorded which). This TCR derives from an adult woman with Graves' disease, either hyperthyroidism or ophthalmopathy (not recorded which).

The nucleotide sequence is given as TGTGCCAGCAGTTTATTGTCCGGGACAGGGGCCACTGAAGCTTTCTTT. Protein translation: CASSLLSGTGATEAFF. The receptor chain draws on TRBV28 and TRBJ1-1, with TRBD1 identical over 10 junction bases. V trim: 1 base; J trim: 4 bases; unmatched bases: 6. The germline V gene supplies CDR1 MDHEN and CDR2 SYDVKM. The CDR3 runs 16 residues from the cysteine to the phenylalanine. The read is trimmed to its CDR3 DNA, 48 bases read in frame from base 1.